The clone carrying this T cell receptor (beta chain) appeared a single time. Its antigen is unidentified. Time point denoted: peripheral blood 6 weeks after treatment start. J gave up 9 bases and V 3 bases, and 7 bases lay outside the gene matches. The CDR3 extends over 14 amino acids. Germline loops: CDR1 KGHSH, CDR2 LQKENI. The data were obtained in a study of PD-L1 blockade in urothelial cancer. Study results and limitations: Survival was better when pretreatment blood TCR clonality fell below the median.

Sequencing was performed with immunoSEQ multiplex PCR; in TCRdb, only in-frame clones are kept and a portion is missing. The table records more than 95,000 clones, approximately 90% of them present only once. The input for sequencing was PBMCs, taken around atezolizumab (anti-PD-L1) treatment. This clonotype was sampled from a man in his 60s with urothelial cancer. The genes are TRBV18 and TRBJ2-1, with 8 nucleotides matching TRBD2. The CDR3 region has the DNA TGTGCCAGCTCACCCGGGACTAGTCGCGCTGAGCAGTTCTTC. This translates into CASSPGTSRAEQFF.